This is a list of T cell receptor beta chains from one sample in a study of cytomegalovirus exposure and HLA in healthy donors. Profiling relied on immunoSEQ multiplex PCR, and the TCRdb table lists in-frame clones only, not all of them. This sample carries about 200,000 clones, over 75% of them seen once, and the ten largest clones take approximately 2%. The sequenced material came from PBMCs. These receptors all come from a man aged 18 to 30 in good health and CMV-seronegative. CDR3s leave out the opening cysteine and the closing phenylalanine or tryptophan. Each record gives: V gene, clone size, J gene, CDR3 protein. Where a row states a size, it is once, few, many or the class of an expanded clone; other rows omit it.

>TRBV9|-|TRBJ2-5
ASSGWSNELGETQY
>TRBV5-8|-|TRBJ1-2
ASSLSQDGYT
>TRBV7-3|-|TRBJ2-5
ASSLVPSGSDETQY
>TRBV11-2|-|TRBJ2-7
ASSLLTGGGYYEQY
>TRBV13|once|TRBJ2-7
ASSLGAGGLYEQY
>TRBV10-3|-|TRBJ1-2
AIYPGPDRGQDGYT
>TRBV7-9|-|TRBJ2-7
SSSLVGQGARGEQY
>TRBV5-4|-|TRBJ2-7
ASSLPGRSYEQY
>TRBV4-2|once|TRBJ2-7
ASSQVGGGELYYEQY
>TRBV5-1|-|TRBJ1-1
ASSLATGGAYTEAF
>TRBV15|-|TRBJ1-5
ATSRESGFSNQPQH
>TRBV15|-|TRBJ1-2
ATSRDSYGYT
>TRBV19|-|TRBJ2-5
ASSTTGIQETQY
>TRBV29-1|-|TRBJ1-1
SVGLGRFEAF
>TRBV7-2|-|TRBJ2-7
ASSLRGGVTYEQY
>TRBV19|-|TRBJ2-1
ASSIYGSANNEQF
>TRBV25-1|few|TRBJ2-3
ASSELSSGGVADTQY
>TRBV7-2|-|TRBJ2-2
ASSLDPLAGAGELF
>TRBV4-3|-|TRBJ2-7
ASRQEIGGAKDEQY
>TRBV7-6|-|TRBJ2-7
ASSLGVEGIYEQY
>TRBV5-1|-|TRBJ2-5
ASSSPGGETQY
>TRBV11-2|-|TRBJ1-3
ASSLVDRASSGNTIY
>TRBV5-6|-|TRBJ2-5
ASSLDYQETQY
>TRBV11-2|-|TRBJ2-5
ASSLVGGTETQY
>TRBV2|few|TRBJ1-2
ASSVQARGYT
>TRBV7-2|-|TRBJ2-5
ASSLFVGQPRAQY
>TRBV11-2|-|TRBJ2-7
ASSFGRVLHEQY
>TRBV19|-|TRBJ2-2
ASSIVGSVNTGELF
>TRBV6-5|-|TRBJ2-5
ASRKIQGWQETQY
>TRBV7-6|-|TRBJ2-7
ASSPARAGFKEQY
>TRBV7-2|-|TRBJ2-3
ASSLVGGGVDTQY
>TRBV6-4|-|TRBJ2-2
ASSDSEGVSGELF
>TRBV7-2|-|TRBJ1-2
ASSLTRGGDNGYT
>TRBV7-9|once|TRBJ2-5
ASSGRGQGVRETQY
>TRBV2|few|TRBJ2-1
ASSREPYNEQF
>TRBV4-3|-|TRBJ1-6
ASSQTDSSPLH
>TRBV19|-|TRBJ1-1
ASIGDDREAF
>TRBV6-1|-|TRBJ1-2
ASSEAAGRAGYGYT
>TRBV5-1|-|TRBJ1-4
ASSSPGGGEKLF
>TRBV6-6|few|TRBJ2-7
ASSPDPGTYEQY
>TRBV4-3|few|TRBJ2-7
ASSQDFTSGGNEQY